This T cell receptor beta chain came from a study of blood T cell repertoires in COVID-19. Produced via immunoSEQ multiplex PCR; TCRdb's table is partial and in-frame only. Among a few hundred thousand clones, around 93% were seen once, and the ten largest hold 1.2%. Germline V gene sequence: CDR1 MNHEY, CDR2 SMNVEV (reference sequence). With V trimmed by 3 bases and J by 1 base, 11 bases remained unmatched. The CDR3 sequence is 18 residues long. Donors were grouped by their self-reported clinical history. The TCR originated in a human donor in a cohort exposed to, infected with or recovered from COVID-19 (not recorded which). The donor label of this sample is uncertain. The gene calls are TRBV27 and TRBJ2-1, with 8 bases matching TRBD1. The sequenced sample consisted of PBMCs or T cells enriched from blood (not recorded which). CDR3 DNA sequence: TGTGCCAGCAGTTTTTACCCAATCAGGGGGCTATCCTACAATGAGCAGTTCTTC. Amino acid sequence: CASSFYPIRGLSYNEQFF.